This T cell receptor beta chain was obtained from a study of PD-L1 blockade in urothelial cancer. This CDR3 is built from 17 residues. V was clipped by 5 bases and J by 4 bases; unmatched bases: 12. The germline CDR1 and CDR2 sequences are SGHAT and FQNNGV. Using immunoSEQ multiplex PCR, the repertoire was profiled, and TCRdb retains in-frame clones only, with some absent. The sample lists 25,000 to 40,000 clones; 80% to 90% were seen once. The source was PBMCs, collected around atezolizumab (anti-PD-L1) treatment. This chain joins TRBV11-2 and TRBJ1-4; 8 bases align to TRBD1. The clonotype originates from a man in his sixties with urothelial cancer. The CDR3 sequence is CASSRSLQGAINEKLFF. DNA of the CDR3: TGTGCCAGCAGCCGAAGTCTCCAGGGGGCTATTAATGAAAAACTGTTTTTT.